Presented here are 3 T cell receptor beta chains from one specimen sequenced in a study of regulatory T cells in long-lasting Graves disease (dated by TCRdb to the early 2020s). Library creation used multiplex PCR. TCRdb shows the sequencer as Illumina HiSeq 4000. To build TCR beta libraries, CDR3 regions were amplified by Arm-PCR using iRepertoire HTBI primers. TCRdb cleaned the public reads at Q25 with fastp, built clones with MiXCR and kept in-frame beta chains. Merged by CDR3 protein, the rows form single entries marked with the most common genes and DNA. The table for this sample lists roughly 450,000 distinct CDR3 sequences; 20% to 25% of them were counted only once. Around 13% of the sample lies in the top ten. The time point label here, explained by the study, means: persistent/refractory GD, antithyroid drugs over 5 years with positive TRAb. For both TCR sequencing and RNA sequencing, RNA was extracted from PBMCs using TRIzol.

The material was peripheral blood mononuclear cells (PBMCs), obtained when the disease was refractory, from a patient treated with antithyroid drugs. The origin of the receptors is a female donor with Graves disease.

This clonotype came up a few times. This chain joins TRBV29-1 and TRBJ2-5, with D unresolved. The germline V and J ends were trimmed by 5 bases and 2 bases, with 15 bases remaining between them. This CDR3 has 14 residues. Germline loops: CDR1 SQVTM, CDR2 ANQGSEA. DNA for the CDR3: TGCAGCGTTTTAGACACGAATTCACAAGAGACCCAGTACTTC. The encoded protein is CSVLDTNSQETQYF. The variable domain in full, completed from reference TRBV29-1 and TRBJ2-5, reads SAVISQKPSRDICQRGTSLTIQCQVDSQVTMMFWYRQQPGQSLTLIATANQGSEATYESGFVIDKFPISRPNLTFSTLTVSNMSPEDSSIYLCSVLDTNSQETQYFGPGTRLLVL.

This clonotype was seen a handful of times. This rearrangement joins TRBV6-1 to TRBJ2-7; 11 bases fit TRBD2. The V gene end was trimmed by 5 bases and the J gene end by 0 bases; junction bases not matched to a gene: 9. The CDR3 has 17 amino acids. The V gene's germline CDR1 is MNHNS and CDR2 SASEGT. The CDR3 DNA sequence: TGTGCCAGCAGTACCCAGGGACTAGCGGCGAACTCCTACGAGCAGTACTTC. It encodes CASSTQGLAANSYEQYF.

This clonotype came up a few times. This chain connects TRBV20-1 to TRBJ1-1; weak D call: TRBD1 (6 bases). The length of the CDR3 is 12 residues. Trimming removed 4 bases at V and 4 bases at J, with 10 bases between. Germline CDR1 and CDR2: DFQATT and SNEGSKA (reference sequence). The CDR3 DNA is TGCAGTGCTACTACAGGGCCCACTGAAGCTTTCTTT. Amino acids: CSATTGPTEAFF.